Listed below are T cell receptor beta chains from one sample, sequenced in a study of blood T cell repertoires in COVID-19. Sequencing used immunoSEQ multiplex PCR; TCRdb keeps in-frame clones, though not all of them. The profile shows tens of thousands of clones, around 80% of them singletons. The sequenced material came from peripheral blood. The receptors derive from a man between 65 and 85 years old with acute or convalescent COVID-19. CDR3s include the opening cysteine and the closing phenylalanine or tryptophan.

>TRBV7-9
CASSSLFEQYF
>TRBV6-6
CASSSQRVTSTDTQYF
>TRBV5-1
CASTPSGGSVDTQYF
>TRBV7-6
CASKSLGGAGETQYF
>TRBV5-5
CASSLGTDNSPLHF
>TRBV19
CASSIRGFSSGELFF
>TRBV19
CASSSQILTDTQYF
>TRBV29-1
CSVEAGRVPYEQYF
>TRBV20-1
CSASLRRGGHEQFF
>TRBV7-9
CASSPAGTGIYEQYF
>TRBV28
CASTPYPNTEAFF
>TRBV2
CASSEAGGLAADTQYF
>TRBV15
CATSNRYGYTF
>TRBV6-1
CASSEAGARNQPQHF
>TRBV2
CASTKGLDTQYF
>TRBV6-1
CASSVGTSGVTVTDTQYF
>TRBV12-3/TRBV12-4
CASSSRLNTEAFF
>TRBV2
CASVGESGTEAFF
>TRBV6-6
CASSQLRSYRESGNTIYF
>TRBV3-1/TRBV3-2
CASRTGTEAFF
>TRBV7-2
CASSGGWHLAQYF
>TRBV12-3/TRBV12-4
CASLQGARNEQFF
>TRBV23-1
CASTPGGYTF
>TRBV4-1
CASSLTGTTNEKLFF
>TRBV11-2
CASSLEAGTGVLNTQYF
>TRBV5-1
CASSLNGGTQGYGYTF
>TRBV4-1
CASSQDKSMGAEKLFF
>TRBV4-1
CASSQDVTSRETQYF
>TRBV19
CASSIAAGWAGGYGYTF
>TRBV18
CASSSRGGSWNTEAFF
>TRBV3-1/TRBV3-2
CASSTGTSDSPLHF
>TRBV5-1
CASGPTSGGAADTQYF
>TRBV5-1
CASSLARLSTQYF
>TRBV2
CASNRDRDQPQHF
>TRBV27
CASSLLASGYEQYF
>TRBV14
CASSQDRQGYTF
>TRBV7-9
CASSGLAGPQETQYF
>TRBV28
CASSFPGLAGDYQETQYF
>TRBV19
CASTPGGFTEAFF
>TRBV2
CASSELAGRGEQFF
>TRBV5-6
CASSLPGQGTDTQYF
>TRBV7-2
CASSLDSYGYTF
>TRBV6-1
CASSEGTGFGETQYF
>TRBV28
CASSRGQASYGYTF
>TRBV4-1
CASSQPTEIWAGAFF